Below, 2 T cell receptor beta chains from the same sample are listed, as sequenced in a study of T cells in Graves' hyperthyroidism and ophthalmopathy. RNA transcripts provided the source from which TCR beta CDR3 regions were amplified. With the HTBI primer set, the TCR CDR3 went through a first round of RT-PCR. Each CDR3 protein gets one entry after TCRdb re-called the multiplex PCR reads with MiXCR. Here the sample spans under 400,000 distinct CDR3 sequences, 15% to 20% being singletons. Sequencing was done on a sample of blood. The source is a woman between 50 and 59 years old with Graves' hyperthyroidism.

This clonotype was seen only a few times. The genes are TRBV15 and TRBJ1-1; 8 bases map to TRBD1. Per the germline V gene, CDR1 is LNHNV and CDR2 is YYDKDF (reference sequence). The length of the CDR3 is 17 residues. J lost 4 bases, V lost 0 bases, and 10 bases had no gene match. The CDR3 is CATSRDLSGGAPTEAFF. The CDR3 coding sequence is TGTGCCACCAGCAGAGATTTGTCAGGGGGCGCCCCCACTGAAGCTTTCTTT. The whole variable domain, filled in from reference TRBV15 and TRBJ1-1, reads DAMVIQNPRYQVTQFGKPVTLSCSQTLNHNVMYWYQQKSSQAPKLLFHYYDKDFNNEADTPDNFQSRRPNTSFCFLDIRSPGLGDTAMYLCATSRDLSGGAPTEAFFGQGTRLTVV.

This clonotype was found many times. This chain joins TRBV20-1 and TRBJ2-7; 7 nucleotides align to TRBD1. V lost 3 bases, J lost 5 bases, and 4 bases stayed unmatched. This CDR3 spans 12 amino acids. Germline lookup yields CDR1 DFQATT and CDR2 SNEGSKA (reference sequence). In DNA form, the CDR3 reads TGCAGTGCTAGCACAGGGGACCACGAGCAGTACTTC. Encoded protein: CSASTGDHEQYF.